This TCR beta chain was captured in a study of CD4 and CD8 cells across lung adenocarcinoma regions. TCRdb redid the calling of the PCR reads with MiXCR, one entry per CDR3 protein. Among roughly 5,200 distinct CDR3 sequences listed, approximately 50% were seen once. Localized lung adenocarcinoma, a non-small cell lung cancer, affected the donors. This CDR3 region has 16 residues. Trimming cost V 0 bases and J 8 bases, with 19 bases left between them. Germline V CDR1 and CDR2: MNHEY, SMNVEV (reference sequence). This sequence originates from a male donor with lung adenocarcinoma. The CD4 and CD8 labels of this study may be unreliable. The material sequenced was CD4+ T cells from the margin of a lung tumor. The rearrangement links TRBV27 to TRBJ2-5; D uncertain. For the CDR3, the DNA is TGTGCCAGCAGTTTATCCGACCTGGGCGGCCCAGATACCCAGTACTTC. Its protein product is CASSLSDLGGPDTQYF.